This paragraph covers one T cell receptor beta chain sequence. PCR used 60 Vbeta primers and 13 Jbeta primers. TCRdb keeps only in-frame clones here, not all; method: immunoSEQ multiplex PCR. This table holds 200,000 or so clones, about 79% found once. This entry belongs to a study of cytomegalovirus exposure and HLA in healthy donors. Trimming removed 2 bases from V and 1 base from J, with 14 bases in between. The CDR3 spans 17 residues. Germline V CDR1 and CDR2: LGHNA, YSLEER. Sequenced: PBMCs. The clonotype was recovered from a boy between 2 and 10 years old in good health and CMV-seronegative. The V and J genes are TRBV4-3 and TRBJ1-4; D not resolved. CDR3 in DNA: TGCGCCAGCAGCCAATCTCCATCTCTATTAACTAATGAAAAACTGTTTTTT. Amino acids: CASSQSPSLLTNEKLFF.